This TCR beta chain is from a study of cytomegalovirus exposure and HLA in healthy donors. On the study more broadly: Out of 398 genotyped donors, 81% belonged to the Caucasian-associated ancestry cluster.

At collection, donors were nominally healthy, but unrecorded immune exposures were probable. The V gene's germline CDR1 is SGHNT and CDR2 YYREEE (reference sequence). This CDR3 is 16 amino acids long. The V segment lost 4 bases and the J segment 2 bases; nucleotides outside the gene matches: 2. Primers: 60 Vbeta forward and 13 Jbeta reverse. Profiled with immunoSEQ multiplex PCR; TCRdb holds only in-frame clones, not every one. The sample has some 170,000 clones, over 70% seen once; the top ten hold about 9.5%. Study-wide results and limits: Cytomegalovirus-associated TCR beta chains were listed, numbering 164.

A remark on this clone: The antigen remains unidentified.

The gene calls are TRBV5-4 and TRBJ1-6; the match to TRBD1 covers 11 bases. Sequencing was done on a sample of PBMCs. This receptor was obtained from a man aged 18 to 30 in good health and CMV-seropositive. The CDR3 reads CASSTGQGAYNSPLHF. The DNA of the CDR3 is TGTGCCAGCAGCACGGGACAGGGGGCCTATAATTCACCCCTCCACTTT. Full variable domain (rest looked up from reference TRBV5-4 and TRBJ1-6): ETGVTQSPTHLIKTRGQQVTLRCSSQSGHNTVSWYQQALGQGPQFIFQYYREEENGRGNFPPRFSGLQFPNYSSELNVNALELDDSALYLCASSTGQGAYNSPLHFGNGTRLTVT.